These 20 T cell receptor beta chains were all obtained from the same sample, sequenced in a study of T cells in localized non-small cell lung cancer. Clones were sequenced by immunoSEQ multiplex PCR, and TCRdb holds only the in-frame ones, with some missing. The table shows about 82,000 clones, with around 80% occurring only once. Sample: PBMCs, taken before any cancer treatment. These receptors were taken from a man aged 35-75 years with stage II squamous cell lung carcinoma.

This rearrangement joins TRBV5-5 to TRBJ2-1; 9 bases are shared with TRBD2. There are 14 residues in the CDR3. The germline V gene has CDR1 SGHKS and CDR2 YYEKEE (reference sequence). J was trimmed by 5 bases and V by 1 base; bases with no gene match: 1. As DNA, the CDR3 is TGTGCCAGCAGCTTGACTAGCGGGCACAATGAGCAGTTCTTC. As protein: CASSLTSGHNEQFF. The whole variable domain, filled in from reference TRBV5-5 and TRBJ2-1, reads DAGVTQSPTHLIKTRGQQVTLRCSPISGHKSVSWYQQVLGQGPQFIFQYYEKEERGRGNFPDRFSARQFPNYSSELNVNALLLGDSALYLCASSLTSGHNEQFFGPGTRLTVL.

This clone was detected once. The chain has TRBV6-5 and TRBJ2-1; 11 nucleotides align to TRBD1. Germline V gives CDR1 MNHEY, CDR2 SVGAGI. V dropped 6 bases and J dropped 6; count of bases not matched to a gene: 7. The CDR3 runs to 15 residues. CDR3 in DNA: TGTGCCAGCAGGTCCCCCGGGACAGGGGGCAATGAGCAGTTCTTC. Translated, it gives CASRSPGTGGNEQFF.

The chain joins TRBV5-4 to TRBJ1-1; the D is unclear. The V gene's germline CDR1 is SGHNT and CDR2 YYREEE (reference sequence). V dropped 7 bases and J dropped 3 bases, with 16 bases sitting between them. The CDR3 runs 14 residues. The DNA of the CDR3 is TGTGCCAGCTCTCCTCCCCCCCCGGACACTGAAGCTTTCTTT. It encodes CASSPPPPDTEAFF.

The chain combines TRBV9 with TRBJ1-5; no definite D call. With 4 bases removed from V and 5 bases from J, the gap between germline ends came to 7 bases. The germline V gene encodes CDR1 SGDLS and CDR2 YYNGEE. This CDR3 contains 12 residues. Written as DNA, the CDR3 is TGTGCCAGCAGCCCGGGAGATCAGCCCCAGCATTTT. Its protein is CASSPGDQPQHF.

The V call is TRBV2, the J call TRBJ2-1, with D unresolved. Germline-derived CDR1 and CDR2 are SNHLY and FYNNEI. Between the trimmed V and J ends, which lost 6 bases and 10 bases, there was a span of 13 bases. This CDR3 region has 12 residues. DNA of the CDR3: TGTGCCAGCAGCTCCCCCATGACCGAGCAGTTCTTC. Translated: CASSSPMTEQFF. The whole variable domain, filled in from reference TRBV2 and TRBJ2-1, reads EPEVTQTPSHQVTQMGQEVILRCVPISNHLYFYWYRQILGQKVEFLVSFYNNEISEKSEIFDDQFSVERPDGSNFTLKIRSTKLEDSAMYFCASSSPMTEQFFGPGTRLTVL.

V is TRBV30 and J is TRBJ2-5; D not certain. Germline V gene lookup returns CDR1 GTSNPN and CDR2 SVGIG (reference sequence). V was trimmed by 3 bases and J by 5 bases, leaving 10 bases between them. This CDR3 contains 12 residues. As DNA, the CDR3 is TGTGCCTGGAGAGGCTACGCCGAGACCCAGTACTTC. It codes for CAWRGYAETQYF.

This clone was picked up a small number of times. As DNA, the CDR3 is TGTGCCAGTAGGCTAGCGGGAGAGAACACCGGGGAGCTGTTTTTT. Translated, it gives CASRLAGENTGELFF. The chain uses TRBV19 and TRBJ2-2; 10 bases are shared with TRBD2. The length of the CDR3 is 15 residues. Looked up from germline, CDR1 is LNHDA and CDR2 is SQIVND (reference sequence). Trimming cost V 6 bases and J 1 base; bases outside gene matches: 2.

This clone was recorded only once. The CDR3 loop is CASSRGTVGTDTQYF. The CDR3 region has the DNA TGTGCCAGTAGTCGCGGGACAGTAGGCACAGATACGCAGTATTTT. V and J are TRBV19 and TRBJ2-3; D might be TRBD1 (7 bases). The CDR3 runs to 15 residues. CDR1 and CDR2 (germline): LNHDA, SQIVND (reference sequence). V dropped 5 bases and J dropped 1 base, with 13 bases sitting between them.

The V gene is TRBV30, the J gene TRBJ2-1, with 7 positions matching TRBD1. V shed 0 bases, J shed 6 bases, and the junction held 8 bases outside the gene matches. CDR3 length: 15 residues. CDR1 is GTSNPN and CDR2 is SVGIG in the germline V gene (reference sequence). CDR3 residues: CAWSVGQGVSNEQFF. The CDR3 DNA reads as TGTGCCTGGAGTGTAGGGCAGGGGGTATCCAATGAGCAGTTCTTC.

This clone occurred once. The genes are TRBV19 and TRBJ2-7; D uncertain. This CDR3 contains 14 residues. Germline V gene data show CDR1 as LNHDA and CDR2 as SQIVND (reference sequence). Trimming removed 1 base from V and 0 bases from J, with 7 bases in between. CDR3 region: CASSIAQNSYEQYF. The CDR3 DNA is TGTGCCAGTAGTATAGCACAGAACTCCTACGAGCAGTACTTC.

The V gene is TRBV7-9, the J gene TRBJ1-2, with 8 bases fitting TRBD1. The germline gives CDR1 SEHNR, CDR2 FQNEAQ (reference sequence). V trimming: 1 base; J trimming: 4 bases; junction bases outside the gene matches: 2. The CDR3 is 14 amino acids. CDR3 loop: CASSLGTGLYGYTF. In DNA form, the CDR3 reads TGTGCCAGCAGCTTAGGGACAGGGCTCTATGGCTACACCTTC.

This clone was observed a single time. The chain combines TRBV10-3 with TRBJ2-5; 9 bases align to TRBD1. Germline-derived CDR1 and CDR2 are ENHRY and SYGVKD. V trimming: 6 bases; J trimming: 5 bases; junction bases outside the gene matches: 7. This CDR3 region has 14 residues. The CDR3: CAIRTTGGRETQYF. CDR3 coding DNA: TGTGCCATCAGAACGACAGGGGGGCGGGAGACCCAGTACTTC.

This rearrangement joins TRBV6-5 to TRBJ1-2; the D gene is possibly TRBD1 (5 bases). Germline V gene lookup returns CDR1 MNHEY and CDR2 SVGAGI. The ends were cut back, 0 bases at V and 5 bases at J, with 13 bases in the middle. This CDR3 contains 15 residues. As DNA, the CDR3 is TGTGCCAGCAGTTACTCGGGGGGGAAGAAGTATGGCTACACCTTC. It specifies CASSYSGGKKYGYTF.

In its sample, this clone was seen a few times. J is TRBJ2-3 and V is TRBV29-1; tentatively, D is TRBD2 (5 bases). CDR3 size: 14 residues. CDR1 and CDR2 (germline): SQVTM, ANQGSEA. The V gene lost 3 bases and the J gene lost 3 bases, with 13 bases spanning the gap. The CDR3: CSVDPSGATDTQYF. CDR3 coding DNA: TGCAGCGTTGATCCCAGCGGAGCAACAGATACGCAGTATTTT.

In this sample, this clone turned up a few times. This sequence joins TRBV6-5 and TRBJ2-7; TRBD1 matches at 7 bases. Unmatched junction bases numbered 8, after V lost 8 bases and J lost 4 bases. CDR1 is MNHEY and CDR2 is SVGAGI in the germline V gene. CDR3 length: 13 residues. The CDR3 region is CASSRQGWYEQYF. CDR3 sequence (DNA): TGTGCCAGCTCTAGACAGGGATGGTACGAGCAGTACTTC.

This clone was seen only a few times. The rearrangement joins TRBV14 to TRBJ2-7; 11 bases match TRBD1. The CDR3 consists of 14 residues. Looked up from germline, CDR1 is SGHDN and CDR2 is FVKESK. J lost 6 bases, V lost 6 bases, and 7 bases had no gene match. CDR3 in amino acids: CASRGQGGLGEQYF. The CDR3 bases are TGTGCCAGCAGGGGACAGGGGGGCCTCGGCGAGCAGTACTTC.

This chain links TRBV5-4 with TRBJ2-5, with TRBD2 matching 7 bases. CDR1 and CDR2 from the germline V gene are SGHNT and YYREEE (reference sequence). This CDR3 is built from 15 residues. V shed 4 bases, J shed 4 bases, and the junction held 10 bases outside the gene matches. This chain's CDR3 is CASSTRGGGAETQYF. The CDR3 nucleotides read TGTGCCAGCAGCACCCGCGGCGGGGGAGCAGAGACCCAGTACTTC.

This clone was observed a handful of times. V gene TRBV5-6 combines with J gene TRBJ1-1, with D possibly being TRBD1 (5 bases). The V and J ends lost 4 bases and 1 base respectively, with 8 bases between them. From germline, CDR1 is SGHDT and CDR2 YYEEEE. This CDR3 contains 13 residues. CDR3 in amino acids: CASSQGRNTEAFF. The CDR3 DNA reads TGTGCCAGCAGCCAGGGAAGGAACACTGAAGCTTTCTTT.

This clone showed up just a few times. V is TRBV2 and J is TRBJ1-2; D gene uncertain. The CDR3 covers 12 residues. The V end was cut by 2 bases, the J end by 14 bases, with 15 bases between. Germline CDR1 is SNHLY and CDR2 is FYNNEI. The CDR3 DNA sequence: TGTGCCAGCAGTGAAACGTTTCTAACGATTACCTTC. Residues: CASSETFLTITF.

This chain joins TRBV28 and TRBJ1-2; 7 bases are a match to TRBD1. The trim removed 3 bases at V and 6 bases at J, leaving 7 bases unmatched. The CDR3 consists of 14 residues. Per germline, CDR1 MDHEN and CDR2 SYDVKM. CDR3 DNA: TGTGCCAGCAGTTTCTGGGGGCAGGGGGATGGCTACACCTTC. It translates to CASSFWGQGDGYTF.